This TCR beta chain was found in a study of blood T cell repertoires in COVID-19. Study details: Researchers got acute and convalescent COVID-19 samples from the United States, Italy and Spain.

Per the study methods: Amplification with reference gene primers provided the estimates of nucleated cell counts. TCRdb's copy holds only in-frame clones and misses some; the assay was immunoSEQ multiplex PCR. For V, J and clone size, that table is used; D and trimming come from the DNA. The data contain hundreds of thousands of clones, 75% to 95% of them singletons. This CDR3 has 16 amino acids. J was trimmed by 4 bases and V by 4 bases; bases with no gene match: 9. CDR1 is LGHDT and CDR2 is YNNKEL in the germline V gene (reference sequence). Donors were grouped by their self-reported clinical history. Recovery meant two consecutive negative NP/OP PCR tests, professional clearance, or resolved symptoms.

This receptor was obtained from a young woman who had recovered from COVID-19. V usage is TRBV3-1 (or the pseudogene TRBV3-2) and J usage is TRBJ2-2; 7 bases are a match to TRBD2. The sample was PBMCs or T cells enriched from blood (not recorded which). The chain's CDR3 is CASSPYGGGPTGELFF. In DNA, the CDR3 is TGTGCCAGCAGCCCCTACGGGGGAGGGCCCACCGGGGAGCTGTTTTTT.